A single sample is the source of the 3 T cell receptor beta chains below, sequenced in a study of T cell repertoires in aging, cancer and after chemotherapy. The template was genomic DNA from peripheral blood, not RNA. A mixed TRB-A/B primer pool amplified rearranged TRB by multiplex touch-down PCR. TCRdb re-called the multiplex PCR reads through MiXCR, storing one row per CDR3 protein. The sample yields 1,400 to 1,500 distinct CDR3 sequences, more than 45% seen once. The source material was blood. Receptors originate from a human donor with a blood cancer.

The chain recombines TRBV5-4 with TRBJ1-1; D is uncertain. V dropped 3 bases and J dropped 1 base, with 4 bases sitting between them. This CDR3 region has 12 residues. Germline CDR1 is SGHNT and CDR2 is YYREEE (reference sequence). The CDR3 nucleotides are TGTGCCAGCAGCTGGGGGAACACTGAAGCTTTCTTT. It encodes CASSWGNTEAFF.

In the case of this clonotype: This sequence may be a read error, since a much larger clone differs from it by one base. The V and J genes are TRBV29-1 and TRBJ2-3; D unclear. Germline V lookup: CDR1 SQVTM, CDR2 ANQGSEA. The CDR3 is made up of 13 amino acids. Trimming cost V 5 bases and J 5 bases, with 14 bases left between them. CDR3 protein: CSVRDHTGDTQYF. The CDR3 DNA sequence: TGCAGCGTTCGAGATCATACGGGAGATACGCAGTATTTT.

V gene TRBV6-5 combines with J gene TRBJ2-6; 7 nucleotides match TRBD1. J lost 1 base, V lost 9 bases, and 3 bases had no gene match. The CDR3 is made up of 14 amino acids. Germline CDR1 is MNHEY and CDR2 is SVGAGI. Written as DNA, the CDR3 is TGTGCCAGTCACAGGGGATCTGGGGCCAACGTCCTGACTTTC. The encoded protein is CASHRGSGANVLTF.